This TCR beta chain was recovered during a study of shared clonotypes between healthy human individuals. This clone showed up just once. The method was immunoSEQ multiplex PCR; TCRdb's version includes in-frame clones alone and lacks a portion of them. The data contain 2 million to 2.5 million clones, about 93% of them singletons. CD45RO-negative CD8 cells positively selected for CCR7 made up the naive population, which excluded terminally differentiated effector memory CD45RA+ cells. Germline lookup yields CDR1 SGHAT and CDR2 FQNNGV. J was trimmed by 6 bases and V by 1 base; bases with no gene match: 3. This CDR3 has 15 residues.

This receptor was taken from a man aged 18 to 35 in good health. Some clones in this sample may be carry-over from other donors' samples. Material: naive CD8+ T cells from PBMCs. This chain joins TRBV11-2 and TRBJ2-7; the match to TRBD2 covers 13 bases. CDR3 protein: CASSLGTSGSVEQYF. CDR3 nucleotides: TGTGCCAGCAGCTTAGGGACTAGCGGGAGTGTCGAGCAGTACTTC.